Listed here is a single T cell receptor (beta chain). This sample was taken from a study of OX40 agonist ivuxolimab in advanced cancers. The V end lost 5 bases, the J end lost 1 base, and 13 bases lay between the germline ends. The CDR3 spans 15 residues. Germline V gives CDR1 SNHLY, CDR2 FYNNEI. Only in-frame clones appear in the TCRdb table, and some are missing; sequencing was by immunoSEQ multiplex PCR. The sample consists of 65,000 to 85,000 clones, approximately 89% of them appearing once. The V and J genes are TRBV2 and TRBJ2-3, with D perhaps TRBD1 (6 bases). Material: CD4+ or CD8+ T cells sorted from blood, obtained in a trial of the OX40 agonist ivuxolimab. This clonotype was obtained from an adult with an advanced solid tumor such as melanoma, head and neck, liver or kidney cancer. CDR3 residues: CASSTGTPGTDTQYF. The CDR3 DNA sequence: TGTGCCAGCAGTACCGGGACACCGGGCACAGATACGCAGTATTTT.